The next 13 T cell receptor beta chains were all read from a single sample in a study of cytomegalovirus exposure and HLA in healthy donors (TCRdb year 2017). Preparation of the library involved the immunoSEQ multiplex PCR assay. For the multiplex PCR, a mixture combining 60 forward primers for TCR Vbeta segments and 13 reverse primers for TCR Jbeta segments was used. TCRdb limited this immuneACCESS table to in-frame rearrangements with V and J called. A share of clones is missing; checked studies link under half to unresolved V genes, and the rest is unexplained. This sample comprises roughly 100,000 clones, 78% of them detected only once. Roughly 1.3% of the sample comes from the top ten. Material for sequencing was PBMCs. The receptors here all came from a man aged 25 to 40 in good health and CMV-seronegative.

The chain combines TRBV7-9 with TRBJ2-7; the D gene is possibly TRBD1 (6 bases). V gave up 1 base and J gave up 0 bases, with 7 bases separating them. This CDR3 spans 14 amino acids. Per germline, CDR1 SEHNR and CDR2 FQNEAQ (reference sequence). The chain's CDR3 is CASSLEGHSYEQYF. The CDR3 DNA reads TGTGCCAGCAGCTTAGAGGGACACTCCTACGAGCAGTACTTC.

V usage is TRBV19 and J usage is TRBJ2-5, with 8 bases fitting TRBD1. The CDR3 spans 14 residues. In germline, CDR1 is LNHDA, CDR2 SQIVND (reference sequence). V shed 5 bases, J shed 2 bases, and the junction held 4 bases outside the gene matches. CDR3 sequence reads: CASSSWTGQETQYF. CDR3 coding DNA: TGTGCCAGTAGTTCATGGACAGGGCAAGAGACCCAGTACTTC.

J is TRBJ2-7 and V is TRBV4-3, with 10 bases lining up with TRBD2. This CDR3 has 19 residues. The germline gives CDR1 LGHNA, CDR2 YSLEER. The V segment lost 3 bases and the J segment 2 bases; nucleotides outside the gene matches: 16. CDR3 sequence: CASSQQLTTSGQFTYEQYF. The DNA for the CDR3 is TGCGCCAGCAGCCAGCAACTAACGACTAGCGGGCAGTTCACCTACGAGCAGTACTTC.

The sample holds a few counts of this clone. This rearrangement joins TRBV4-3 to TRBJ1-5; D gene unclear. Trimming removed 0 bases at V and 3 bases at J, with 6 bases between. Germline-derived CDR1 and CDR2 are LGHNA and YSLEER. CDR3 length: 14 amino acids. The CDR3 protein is CASSQEEANQPQHF. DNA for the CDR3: TGCGCCAGCAGCCAAGAGGAGGCCAATCAGCCCCAGCATTTT.

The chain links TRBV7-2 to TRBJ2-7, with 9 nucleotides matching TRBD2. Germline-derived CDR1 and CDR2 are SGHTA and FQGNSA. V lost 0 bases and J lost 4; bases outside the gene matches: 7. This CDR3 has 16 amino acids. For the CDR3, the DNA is TGTGCCAGCAGCTTAGCGCCAGCGGGGGGACTATACGAGCAGTACTTC. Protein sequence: CASSLAPAGGLYEQYF.

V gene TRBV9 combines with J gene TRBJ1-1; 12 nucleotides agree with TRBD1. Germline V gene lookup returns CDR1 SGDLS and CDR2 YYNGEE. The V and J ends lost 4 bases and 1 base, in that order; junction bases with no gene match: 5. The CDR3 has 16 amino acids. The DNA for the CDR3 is TGTGCCAGCAGCACCGGGACAGGGGGCCCGAACACTGAAGCTTTCTTT. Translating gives CASSTGTGGPNTEAFF.

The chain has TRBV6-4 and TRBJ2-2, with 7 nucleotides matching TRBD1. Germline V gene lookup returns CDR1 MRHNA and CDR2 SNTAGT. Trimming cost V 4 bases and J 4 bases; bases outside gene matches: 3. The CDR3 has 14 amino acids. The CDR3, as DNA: TGTGCCAGCAGTGCTGGGGACAGCACCGGGGAGCTGTTTTTT. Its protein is CASSAGDSTGELFF.

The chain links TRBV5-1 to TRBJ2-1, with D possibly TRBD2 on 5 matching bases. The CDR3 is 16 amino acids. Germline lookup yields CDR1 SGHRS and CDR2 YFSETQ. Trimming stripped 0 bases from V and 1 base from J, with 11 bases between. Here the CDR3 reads CASSLVASSSYNEQFF. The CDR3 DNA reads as TGCGCCAGCAGCTTGGTCGCTAGCAGTTCCTACAATGAGCAGTTCTTC. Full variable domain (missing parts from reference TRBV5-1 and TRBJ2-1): KAGVTQTPRYLIKTRGQQVTLSCSPISGHRSVSWYQQTPGQGLQFLFEYFSETQRNKGNFPGRFSGRQFSNSRSEMNVSTLELGDSALYLCASSLVASSSYNEQFFGPGTRLTVL.

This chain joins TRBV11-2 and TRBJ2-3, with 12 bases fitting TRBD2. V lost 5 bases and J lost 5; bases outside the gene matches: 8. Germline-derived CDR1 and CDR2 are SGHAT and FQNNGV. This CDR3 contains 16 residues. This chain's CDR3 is CASSIRLAGVGDTQYF. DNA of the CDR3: TGTGCCAGCAGCATTAGACTAGCGGGGGTGGGAGATACGCAGTATTTT.

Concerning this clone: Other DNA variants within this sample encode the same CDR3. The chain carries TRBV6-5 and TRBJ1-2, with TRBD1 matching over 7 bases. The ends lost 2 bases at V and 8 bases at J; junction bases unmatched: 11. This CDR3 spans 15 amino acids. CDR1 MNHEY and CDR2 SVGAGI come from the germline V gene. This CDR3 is CASSYGGEQGKGYTF. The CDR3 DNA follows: TGTGCCAGCAGTTACGGGGGTGAACAGGGGAAAGGCTACACCTTC.

CDR3 sequence reads: CASSLEGLQNTGELFF. The DNA for the CDR3 is TGTGCCAGCAGCTTGGAGGGGCTTCAGAACACCGGGGAGCTGTTTTTT. This chain uses TRBV5-6 with TRBJ2-2; tentative D call: TRBD1 (5 bases). Deletions cut 0 bases from V and 1 base from J, with 10 bases between. CDR3 size: 16 residues. Germline loops: CDR1 SGHDT, CDR2 YYEEEE.

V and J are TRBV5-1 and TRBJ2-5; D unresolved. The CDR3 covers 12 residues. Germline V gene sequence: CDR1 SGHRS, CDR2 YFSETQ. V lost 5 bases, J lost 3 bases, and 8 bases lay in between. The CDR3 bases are TGCGCCAGCAGTATTCCCGAAGAGACCCAGTACTTC. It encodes CASSIPEETQYF.

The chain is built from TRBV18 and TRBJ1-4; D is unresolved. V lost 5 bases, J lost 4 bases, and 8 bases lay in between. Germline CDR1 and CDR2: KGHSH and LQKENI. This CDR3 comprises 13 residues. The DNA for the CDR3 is TGTGCCAGCTCAGATACTCTTAATGAAAAACTGTTTTTT. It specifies CASSDTLNEKLFF. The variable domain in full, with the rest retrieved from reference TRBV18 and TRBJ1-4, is NAGVMQNPRHLVRRRGQEARLRCSPMKGHSHVYWYRQLPEEGLKFMVYLQKENIIDESGMPKERFSAEFPKEGPSILRIQQVVRGDSAAYFCASSDTLNEKLFFGSGTQLSVL.